This T cell receptor beta chain was observed in a study of blood T cell repertoires in COVID-19. Participants were aged about 18 to 89 years from around 26 US areas. Between the trimmed V and J ends, which lost 10 bases and 4 bases, there was a span of 17 bases. This CDR3 contains 13 residues. The germline CDR1 and CDR2 sequences are MNHEY and SMNVEV (reference sequence). TCRdb keeps only in-frame clones here, not all; method: immunoSEQ multiplex PCR. The table includes fewer than 400,000 clones, over 70% detected once. Sequencing was done on a sample of PBMCs or T cells enriched from blood (not recorded which). The source of this sequence is a man under 40 who had recovered from COVID-19. The chain recombines TRBV27 with TRBJ2-7; D is possibly TRBD2 (7 bases). CDR3 coding DNA: TGTGCCACCCTAGGGGGGGCGACTTACGAGCAGTACTTC. This translates into CATLGGATYEQYF.